These T cell receptor beta chains were read from a single sample in a study of blood T cell repertoires in COVID-19. Sequencing was performed with immunoSEQ multiplex PCR; in TCRdb, only in-frame clones are kept and a portion is missing. This table has under 350,000 clones, 85% appearing once. Specimen: peripheral blood. The receptors here all came from a human donor in a cohort sampled during active COVID-19. CDR3s leave out the opening cysteine and the closing phenylalanine or tryptophan. Size tells how often a clone was seen (once, few, many) or the class of an expanded clone, and some rows leave it out.

length	J	V	size	CDR3
13	TRBJ2-4	TRBV27	NA	ASSGVLAGMNIQY
15	TRBJ1-5	TRBV5-8	few	ASSLRPGWSGNQPQH
14	TRBJ1-4	TRBV15	NA	ATSSTPGQGSEKLF
11	TRBJ2-5	TRBV3-1/TRBV3-2	NA	ASSRRSQETQY
15	TRBJ1-2	TRBV25-1	NA	ASSEYLRGEDYYGYT
13	TRBJ2-7	TRBV7-2	few	ASSLGNGRQYEQY
11	TRBJ1-5	TRBV24-1	NA	ATSDPGGQPQH
14	TRBJ2-3	TRBV7-6	NA	ASSPQPGLSTDTQY
12	TRBJ2-5	TRBV7-8	NA	ASSSRRSRLTQY
13	TRBJ2-3	TRBV5-1	NA	ASRPPGLALYPQY
18	TRBJ2-2	TRBV23-1	NA	ASSLPAHCPPGYYTGELF
12	TRBJ1-3	TRBV5-4	few	ASSTQGGGNTIY
11	TRBJ2-7	TRBV28	NA	ASSLAGVYEQY
13	TRBJ2-1	TRBV5-1	NA	ASSLSGRAGDEQF
14	TRBJ1-6	TRBV19	few	ASSMAPQGQNSPLH